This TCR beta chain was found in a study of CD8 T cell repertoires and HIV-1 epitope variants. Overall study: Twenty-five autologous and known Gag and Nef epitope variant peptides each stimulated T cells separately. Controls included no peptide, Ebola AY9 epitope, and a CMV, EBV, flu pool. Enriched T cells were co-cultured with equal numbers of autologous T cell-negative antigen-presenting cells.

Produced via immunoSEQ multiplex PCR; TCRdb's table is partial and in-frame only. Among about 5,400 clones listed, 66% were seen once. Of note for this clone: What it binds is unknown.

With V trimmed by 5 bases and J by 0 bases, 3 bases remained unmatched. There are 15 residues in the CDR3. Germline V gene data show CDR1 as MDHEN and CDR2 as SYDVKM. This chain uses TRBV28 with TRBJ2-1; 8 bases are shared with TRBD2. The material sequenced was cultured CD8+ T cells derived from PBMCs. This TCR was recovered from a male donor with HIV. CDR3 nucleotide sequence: TGTGCCAGCAGTAGCGGGAGCCTCTCCTACAATGAGCAGTTCTTC. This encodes CASSSGSLSYNEQFF.